This TCR beta chain came from a study of human T cells and chemical hapten exposure. The wider study: Minor volume differences among pooled libraries chiefly drove per-sample TCR yield variation.

Only a few counts were recorded for this clonotype. Its target is unknown. Time point given: patch test 1, 2 weeks after DPC sensitization. Treatment noted: therapeutic diphenylcyclopropenone sensitization with weekly scalp DPC. Total RNA was isolated from whole blood that had not been fractionated. A single record per CDR3 protein comes from TCRdb applying MiXCR to the RACE reads. Here the sample spans tens of thousands of distinct CDR3 sequences, 11% being singletons. Regarding the study as a whole: Expanded TCRs showed more large CDR3 clusters than pre-sensitization or healthy control sets.

CDR1 is MNHNY and CDR2 is SVGAGI in the germline V gene (reference sequence). The CDR3 has 16 amino acids. V gave up 5 bases and J gave up 1 base; unmatched junction bases: 7. Here the sequenced sample was whole blood, taken in connection with sensitization to the hapten diphenylcyclopropenone (DPC). The clonotype comes from a woman aged 40-49 years with alopecia areata. Some clones in this sample may be carry-over from other donors' samples. The rearrangement joins TRBV6-6 to TRBJ2-3; 9 nucleotides agree with TRBD1. CDR3 nucleotides: TGTGCCAGCAGTAAAGGACAGGGGCGAGGCACAGATACGCAGTATTTT. It is translated as CASSKGQGRGTDTQYF.